This entry features one T cell receptor (beta chain) sequence. Its cognate antigen is unknown. Germline V gene lookup returns CDR1 SQVTM and CDR2 ANQGSEA. The V segment lost 7 bases and the J segment 2 bases; nucleotides outside the gene matches: 3. The length of the CDR3 is 12 residues. TCR beta CDR3 amplification used RNA transcripts. RT-PCR in the first round used HTBI primers; a second-round multiplex PCR followed. TCRdb used MiXCR to reprocess the multiplex PCR reads, holding one entry per CDR3 protein. The table records a few hundred thousand distinct CDR3 sequences, 35% to 40% of them present only once. This specimen comes from a study of Graves' ophthalmopathy and Graves' hyperthyroidism. Broader study findings: Ophthalmopathy versus stable hyperthyroidism: 13-signature model gave 87.88% sensitivity, 65% to 82% specificity. Blood contained most expanded thyroid clonotypes exceeding 0.001 frequency.

The specimen was peripheral blood or thyroid tissue (not recorded which). The sequence was collected from an adult man with Graves' hyperthyroidism. This chain uses TRBV29-1 with TRBJ2-7; 9 bases fit TRBD1. The CDR3 coding sequence is TGCAGCGCGACAGGGGGAACCTACGAGCAGTACTTC. As protein: CSATGGTYEQYF.